One and the same sample provided the 22 T cell receptor beta chains below, sequenced in a study of radiotherapy plus CTLA-4 blockade in lung cancer. Sequencing used immunoSEQ multiplex PCR; TCRdb keeps in-frame clones, though not all of them. Altogether tens of thousands of clones are present, roughly 78% being singletons, with the ten largest covering roughly 10%. The sample in question was peripheral blood, obtained from a patient treated with radiotherapy plus ipilimumab. The source of these receptors is a human donor with non-small cell lung cancer who had a complete response to radiotherapy plus ipilimumab.

This rearrangement joins TRBV29-1 to TRBJ1-5; 7 bases line up with TRBD1. The CDR3 extends over 13 amino acids. Germline assignment: CDR1 SQVTM and CDR2 ANQGSEA. The J segment lost 6 bases and the V segment lost 3 bases, leaving 5 bases of the junction unmatched. In nucleotides, the CDR3 is TGCAGCGTTGATTCAGGGGGGAGTCAGCCCCAGCATTTT. The encoded protein is CSVDSGGSQPQHF.

The V gene is TRBV7-2, the J gene TRBJ1-2, with D possibly being TRBD1 (5 bases). The CDR3 has 14 residues. V lost 4 bases and J 3 bases, leaving 12 bases between the germline ends. Germline CDR1 reads SGHTA; CDR2 reads FQGNSA. The CDR3 DNA reads as TGTGCCAGCAGCTCGGACGGGGGAGACTATGGCTACACCTTC. This sequence encodes CASSSDGGDYGYTF.

The chain uses TRBV28 and TRBJ1-2; no reliable D call. Germline CDR1 reads MDHEN; CDR2 reads SYDVKM. The CDR3 length is 13 residues. Trimming stripped 9 bases from V and 0 bases from J, with 11 bases between. CDR3 protein: CASRPSANYGYTF. The DNA of the CDR3 is TGTGCCAGTCGGCCTTCGGCTAACTATGGCTACACCTTC.

The V gene is TRBV7-2, the J gene TRBJ1-2, with a possible D match to TRBD1 (5 bases). The CDR3 spans 14 residues. Deletions cut 1 base from V and 7 bases from J, with 13 bases between. The germline CDR1 and CDR2 sequences are SGHTA and FQGNSA. The CDR3 here is CASSLEGWDGGYTF. The CDR3, as DNA: TGTGCCAGCAGCTTAGAGGGTTGGGACGGTGGCTACACCTTC.

This clone was found once. The gene calls are TRBV10-3 and TRBJ2-1; 7 bases fit TRBD2. The CDR3 extends over 13 amino acids. The J segment lost 4 bases and the V segment lost 6 bases, leaving 3 bases of the junction unmatched. The V gene's germline CDR1 is ENHRY and CDR2 SYGVKD. CDR3 coding DNA: TGTGCCATCAGGGCGGGGGATTACAATGAGCAGTTCTTC. Translation gives CAIRAGDYNEQFF.

The J gene is TRBJ2-3, the V gene TRBV11-2; tentative D call: TRBD2 (5 bases). V lost 0 bases, J lost 3 bases, and 10 bases lay in between. Looked up from germline, CDR1 is SGHAT and CDR2 is FQNNGV. The CDR3 contains 15 residues. The CDR3 region has the DNA TGTGCCAGCAGCTTAGATGGAGGAGGTACAGATACGCAGTATTTT. This gives the protein CASSLDGGGTDTQYF.

The rearrangement links TRBV25-1 to TRBJ1-3; D is undetermined. The germline CDR1 and CDR2 sequences are MGHDK and SYGVNS. V dropped 4 bases and J dropped 0 bases, with 7 bases sitting between them. CDR3 size: 14 residues. The CDR3 nucleotides read TGTGCCAGCAGTGCTCAAGGCTCTGGAAACACCATATATTTT. Amino acids: CASSAQGSGNTIYF.

The chain links TRBV7-2 to TRBJ1-2, with D possibly matching TRBD1 (6 bases). The CDR3 is 15 residues long. Per the germline V gene, CDR1 is SGHTA and CDR2 is FQGNSA. Trimming cost V 6 bases and J 5 bases, with 19 bases left between them. This CDR3 is CASSKPSGQPYGYTF. DNA for the CDR3: TGTGCCAGCAGTAAACCCTCAGGACAGCCTTATGGCTACACCTTC.

The chain links TRBV18 to TRBJ2-1; TRBD2 agrees at 9 bases. The trim removed 0 bases at V and 7 bases at J, leaving 7 bases unmatched. CDR1 is KGHSH, CDR2 LQKENI, per germline. The CDR3 extends over 16 amino acids. CDR3 nucleotides: TGTGCCAGCTCACCACCGGCGGGGGGGCTTAGGAATGAGCAGTTCTTC. Protein: CASSPPAGGLRNEQFF. Looking up the rest from reference TRBV18 and TRBJ2-1 gives the full variable domain: NAGVMQNPRHLVRRRGQEARLRCSPMKGHSHVYWYRQLPEEGLKFMVYLQKENIIDESGMPKERFSAEFPKEGPSILRIQQVVRGDSAAYFCASSPPAGGLRNEQFFGPGTRLTVL.

This clone was found a few times. This chain uses TRBV6-5 with TRBJ2-1, with 9 nucleotides matching TRBD1. CDR1 and CDR2 from the germline V gene are MNHEY and SVGAGI. The CDR3 sequence is 15 residues long. J gave up 6 bases and V 5 bases, and 8 bases lay outside the gene matches. This CDR3 is CASSLDRQGVNEQFF. DNA of the CDR3: TGTGCCAGCAGTCTGGACAGACAGGGGGTCAATGAGCAGTTCTTC.

This chain connects TRBV6-5 to TRBJ2-4; D call uncertain. Per germline, CDR1 MNHEY and CDR2 SVGAGI. V lost 0 bases to trimming and J lost 7 bases, with 13 bases between them. The CDR3 is made up of 15 amino acids. The CDR3 reads CASSYSRPPGNIQYF. CDR3 in DNA: TGTGCCAGCAGTTACTCGCGCCCTCCCGGGAACATTCAGTACTTC.

The V gene is TRBV11-2, the J gene TRBJ2-1; 7 bases align to TRBD1. The V segment lost 2 bases and the J segment 7 bases; nucleotides outside the gene matches: 5. Germline CDR1 reads SGHAT; CDR2 reads FQNNGV. This CDR3 spans 14 amino acids. CDR3: CASSLNPTGNEQFF. As DNA, the CDR3 is TGTGCCAGCAGCTTAAATCCGACAGGGAATGAGCAGTTCTTC.

This chain uses TRBV5-4 with TRBJ2-3; D perhaps matches TRBD2 (6 bases). Trimming stripped 4 bases from V and 10 bases from J, with 13 bases between. Germline V gene sequence: CDR1 SGHNT, CDR2 YYREEE (reference sequence). The CDR3 is made up of 12 amino acids. In nucleotides, the CDR3 is TGTGCCAGCAGCCAGACTAGTCTGGCGCAGTATTTT. It encodes CASSQTSLAQYF.

The chain employs TRBV2 and TRBJ1-1, with a weak D call TRBD1 (5 bases). Germline V gives CDR1 SNHLY, CDR2 FYNNEI. Trimming pared 7 bases from V and 1 base from J, leaving 13 bases between. CDR3 length: 14 residues. CDR3 in amino acids: CASTVIRENTEAFF. DNA of the CDR3: TGTGCCAGCACCGTAATCAGGGAGAACACTGAAGCTTTCTTT.

The chain has TRBV5-1 and TRBJ2-1, with D possibly being TRBD2 (6 bases). V shed 5 bases and J shed 0 bases, with 12 bases lying between them. Germline V gene data show CDR1 as SGHRS and CDR2 as YFSETQ. This CDR3 comprises 15 residues. The CDR3 is CASSFSGSSYNEQFF. The CDR3 DNA is TGCGCCAGCAGTTTTAGCGGCAGCTCCTACAATGAGCAGTTCTTC.

The rearrangement links TRBV27 to TRBJ2-7; 10 nucleotides agree with TRBD1. After removal of 4 bases from V and 5 bases from J, the junction contained 8 bases not matched to a gene. CDR1 MNHEY and CDR2 SMNVEV come from the germline V gene (reference sequence). CDR3 length: 15 residues. The CDR3 reads CASSSNRDRGDEQYV. The CDR3 region has the DNA TGTGCCAGCAGTTCAAACCGGGACAGGGGAGACGAGCAGTACGTC.

V gene TRBV27 combines with J gene TRBJ1-2, with a possible D match to TRBD1 (5 bases). Per the germline V gene, CDR1 is MNHEY and CDR2 is SMNVEV (reference sequence). The CDR3 spans 13 residues. V was clipped by 0 bases and J by 5 bases, with 7 bases between them. CDR3 residues: CASSLSAGYGYTF. CDR3 DNA: TGTGCCAGCAGTTTATCGGCAGGGTATGGCTACACCTTC.

The J gene is TRBJ1-5, the V gene TRBV18; D not resolved. This CDR3 region has 15 residues. Between the trimmed V and J ends, which lost 3 bases and 2 bases, there was a span of 11 bases. Germline CDR1 KGHSH, CDR2 LQKENI. This CDR3 reads CASSPGMDGNQPQHF. The CDR3 DNA reads TGTGCCAGCTCACCGGGGATGGATGGCAATCAGCCCCAGCATTTT.

For this clone: The junction and the germline gene differ at one end; a read error may be behind it. Other DNA sequences from this sample encode an identical CDR3 as well. The chain joins TRBV6-5 to TRBJ2-2; TRBD1 matches 10 bases. CDR3 length: 12 residues. Germline CDR1 reads MNHEY; CDR2 reads SVGAGI. The CDR3, as DNA: TGTGCCAGCAGTTTCGGGACAGGGGAGCTATTTTTT. Residues: CASSFGTGELFF.

This CDR3 reads CASSLAHSGGNGELFF. The CDR3 DNA follows: TGTGCCAGCAGCTTAGCACATAGCGGGGGGAACGGGGAGCTGTTTTTT. This chain connects TRBV7-2 to TRBJ2-2; 10 positions agree with TRBD2. CDR3 length: 16 residues. J was trimmed by 7 bases and V by 0 bases; bases with no gene match: 5. Germline V lookup: CDR1 SGHTA, CDR2 FQGNSA.

This sequence joins TRBV6-1 and TRBJ1-5; tentatively, D is TRBD1 (5 bases). The CDR3 sequence is 15 residues long. Trimming pared 7 bases from V and 6 bases from J, leaving 19 bases between. The germline gives CDR1 MNHNS, CDR2 SASEGT. CDR3 residues: CASTRGERGGQPQHF. CDR3 nucleotide sequence: TGTGCCAGCACCCGGGGTGAAAGGGGTGGTCAGCCCCAGCATTTT.

This clone was observed a handful of times. The chain has TRBV11-3 and TRBJ1-1, with 8 bases aligning to TRBD1. CDR1 is SGHNT and CDR2 is YENEEA in the germline V gene. V dropped 5 bases and J dropped 0; count of bases not matched to a gene: 11. CDR3 size: 17 residues. The CDR3, as DNA: TGTGCCAGCAGCCCACAGGGGGTCTCAGCGGTGAACACTGAAGCTTTCTTT. Protein product: CASSPQGVSAVNTEAFF.